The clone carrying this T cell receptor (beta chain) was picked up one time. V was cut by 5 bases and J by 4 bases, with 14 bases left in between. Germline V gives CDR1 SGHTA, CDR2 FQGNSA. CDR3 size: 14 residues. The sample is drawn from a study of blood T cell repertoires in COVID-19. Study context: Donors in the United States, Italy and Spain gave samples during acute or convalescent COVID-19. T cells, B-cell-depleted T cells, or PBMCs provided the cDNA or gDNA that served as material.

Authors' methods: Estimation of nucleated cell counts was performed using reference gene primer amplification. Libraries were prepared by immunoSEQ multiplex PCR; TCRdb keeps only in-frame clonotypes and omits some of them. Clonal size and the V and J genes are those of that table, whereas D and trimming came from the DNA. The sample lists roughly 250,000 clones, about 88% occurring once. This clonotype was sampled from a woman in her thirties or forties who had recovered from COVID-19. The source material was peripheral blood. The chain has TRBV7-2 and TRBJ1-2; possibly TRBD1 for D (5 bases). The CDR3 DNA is TGTGCCAGCAGCCACCCAGGGTATACCTATGGCTACACCTTC. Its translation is CASSHPGYTYGYTF.